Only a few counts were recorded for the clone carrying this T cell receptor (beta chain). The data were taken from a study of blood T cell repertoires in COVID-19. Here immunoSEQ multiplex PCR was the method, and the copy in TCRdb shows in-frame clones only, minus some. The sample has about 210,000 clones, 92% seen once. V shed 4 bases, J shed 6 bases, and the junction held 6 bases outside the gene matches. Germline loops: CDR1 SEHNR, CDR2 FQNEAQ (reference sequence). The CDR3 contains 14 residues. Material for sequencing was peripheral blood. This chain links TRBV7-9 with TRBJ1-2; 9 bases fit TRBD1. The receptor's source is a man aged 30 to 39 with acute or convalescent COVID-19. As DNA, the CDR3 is TGTGCCAGCAGCTCTACAGGGGGCGTTAATGGCTACACCTTC. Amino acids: CASSSTGGVNGYTF.